The sample holds many counts of the clone carrying this T cell receptor beta chain. Its specificity is not known. The data were taken from a study of regulatory T cells in long-lasting Graves disease. V shed 5 bases and J shed 8 bases, with 21 bases lying between them. CDR3 size: 15 residues. HTBI primers from iRepertoire and Arm-PCR of CDR3 regions yielded the TCR beta libraries. TCRdb re-called the multiplex PCR reads through MiXCR, storing one row per CDR3 protein. Here the sample spans roughly 400,000 distinct CDR3 sequences, around 21% being singletons. Study-wide findings and caveats: With persistent disease, TRBV28, TRBJ1-2 and TRBJ2-5 were the favored segments.

Stated time point: persistent/refractory GD, antithyroid drugs over 5 years with positive TRAb. Scientists built the TCR library using RNA that was extracted from PBMCs. The receptor was isolated from a female donor with Graves disease. The chain has TRBV12-3 or TRBV12-4 and TRBJ1-1; no firm D call. Sequencing used peripheral blood mononuclear cells (PBMCs), obtained when the disease was refractory, from a patient treated with antithyroid drugs. The CDR3 DNA reads TGTGCCAGCAGTCCTCTCTTGAACAGACCGGAAGAAGCTTTCTTT. Encoded protein: CASSPLLNRPEEAFF.